This T cell receptor beta chain was identified during a study of T cell responses to AZD1222 COVID-19 vaccine. Overall study results and limits: Donors were largely white British and mainly female; clonal diversity was possibly underestimated.

Details on this clone: The antigen is undetermined.

V lost 6 bases, J lost 4 bases, and 11 bases stayed unmatched. CDR3 length: 15 amino acids. In germline, CDR1 is SNHLY, CDR2 FYNNEI. This table comes from immunoSEQ multiplex PCR, and its TCRdb copy is limited to in-frame clones, with some not included. The profile shows approximately 140,000 clones, approximately 94% of them singletons. This receptor was identified in an adult in good health. The specimen comprised peripheral blood, sampled on day 0 of AZD1222 vaccination. The gene calls are TRBV2 and TRBJ1-2; the match to TRBD1 covers 7 bases. The CDR3 coding sequence is TGTGCCAGCAGGGGGGACAGCGGGCGGGCCTATGGCTACACCTTC. Translating gives CASRGDSGRAYGYTF.